The 31 T cell receptor beta chains in this list originate from one sample, sequenced in a study of blood T cell repertoires in COVID-19. Some clones are missing from TCRdb's copy, which holds only in-frame ones; the method was immunoSEQ multiplex PCR. The repertoire has about 80,000 clones, approximately 80% of them found once; the top ten carry around 9%. Sequenced material: peripheral blood. These receptors originate from a human donor in a cohort sampled during active COVID-19.

The chain uses TRBV19 and TRBJ2-2; TRBD1 might be the D (5 bases). The CDR3 length is 14 residues. The V gene's germline CDR1 is LNHDA and CDR2 SQIVND (reference sequence). The V and J ends lost 6 bases and 5 bases respectively, with 13 bases between them. As DNA, the CDR3 is TGTGCCAGTAGGAAGGGGCTAGGGACCGGGGAGCTGTTTTTT. Translating it yields CASRKGLGTGELFF.

This chain connects TRBV9 to TRBJ2-3, with D perhaps matching TRBD1 (7 bases). Trimming left V 4 bases short and J 5 bases short, with 14 bases between. This CDR3 contains 14 residues. Germline loops: CDR1 SGDLS, CDR2 YYNGEE. In DNA, the CDR3 is TGTGCCAGCAGCTTCCGACAGGGAGGAGATACGCAGTATTTT. This codes for CASSFRQGGDTQYF.

The chain uses TRBV6-5 and TRBJ1-1; D is unclear. The germline V gene has CDR1 MNHEY and CDR2 SVGAGI. Trimming pared 2 bases from V and 5 bases from J, leaving 9 bases between. The CDR3 consists of 13 residues. In DNA form, the CDR3 reads TGTGCCAGCAGTTACCAGCCGGGGACTGAAGCTTTCTTT. The encoded protein is CASSYQPGTEAFF.

This chain connects TRBV27 to TRBJ2-5, with 8 bases aligning to TRBD2. Germline assignment: CDR1 MNHEY and CDR2 SMNVEV (reference sequence). The V gene end was trimmed by 5 bases and the J gene end by 3 bases; junction bases not matched to a gene: 5. This CDR3 contains 14 residues. DNA for the CDR3: TGTGCCAGCAGTCTGAATAGCGGGAAAGAGACCCAGTACTTC. As protein: CASSLNSGKETQYF.

The chain combines TRBV2 with TRBJ2-5, with D possibly TRBD1 on 5 matching bases. The ends were cut back, 5 bases at V and 5 bases at J, with 6 bases in the middle. This CDR3 has 11 residues. The germline V gene encodes CDR1 SNHLY and CDR2 FYNNEI. As DNA, the CDR3 is TGTGCCAGCAGTAGGGGCGAGACCCAGTACTTC. Encoded protein: CASSRGETQYF.

The chain joins TRBV7-3 to TRBJ1-1; D gene ambiguous. Trimming shortened V by 0 bases and J by 1 base, and 3 bases separated the two germline ends. Germline CDR1 and CDR2: SGHTA and FQGTGA. This CDR3 has 13 amino acids. The CDR3 DNA reads as TGTGCCAGCAGCTTAACGCGGAACACTGAAGCTTTCTTT. This codes for CASSLTRNTEAFF.

This clone has a single count. Written as DNA, the CDR3 is TGTGCCAGTGGACTAGCGGGAGGGCCGGGGAATGAGCAGTTCTTC. It codes for CASGLAGGPGNEQFF. J is TRBJ2-1 and V is TRBV5-4, with 15 bases aligning to TRBD2. CDR1 SGHNT and CDR2 YYREEE come from the germline V gene (reference sequence). The CDR3 is 15 residues long. Losses at the gene ends were 8 bases for V and 7 bases for J; bases not matched to a gene: 7. Filled out from reference TRBV5-4 and TRBJ2-1, the complete variable domain reads ETGVTQSPTHLIKTRGQQVTLRCSSQSGHNTVSWYQQALGQGPQFIFQYYREEENGRGNFPPRFSGLQFPNYSSELNVNALELDDSALYLCASGLAGGPGNEQFFGPGTRLTVL.

The chain employs TRBV10-3 and TRBJ2-3, with TRBD2 identical over 13 bases. Germline CDR1 and CDR2: ENHRY and SYGVKD. The CDR3 contains 19 residues. With V trimmed by 5 bases and J by 3 bases, 14 bases remained unmatched. Here the CDR3 reads CAISLLAGGLGGTTDTQYF. The CDR3 nucleotides read TGTGCCATCAGTTTACTAGCGGGGGGGCTAGGAGGAACGACAGATACGCAGTATTTT.

The chain is built from TRBV15 and TRBJ2-3; 7 bases are a match to TRBD2. V dropped 2 bases and J dropped 6; count of bases not matched to a gene: 14. Germline lookup yields CDR1 LNHNV and CDR2 YYDKDF (reference sequence). The CDR3 consists of 17 residues. The CDR3 loop is CATSRSLSLAARDTQYF. The DNA for the CDR3 is TGTGCCACCAGCAGATCCCTTTCCCTAGCGGCTAGGGATACGCAGTATTTT.

V and J are TRBV10-3 and TRBJ2-5; 12 nucleotides match TRBD2. Germline-derived CDR1 and CDR2 are ENHRY and SYGVKD. The CDR3 covers 15 residues. V lost 4 bases and J lost 5; bases outside the gene matches: 5. CDR3 amino acids: CAISVLAGGPETQYF. The CDR3 region has the DNA TGTGCCATCAGTGTTCTAGCGGGAGGGCCGGAGACCCAGTACTTC.

The rearrangement joins TRBV6-6 to TRBJ1-1; a possible D gene is TRBD1 (5 bases). The CDR3 loop spans 15 amino acids. The V end lost 2 bases, the J end lost 0 bases, and 10 bases lay between the germline ends. Germline V gene lookup returns CDR1 MNHNY and CDR2 SVGAGI (reference sequence). The CDR3 sequence is CASSYGAGLNTEAFF. The CDR3 DNA reads as TGTGCCAGCAGTTACGGGGCAGGATTGAACACTGAAGCTTTCTTT.

This chain connects TRBV5-5 to TRBJ1-2; D gene unclear. Germline V gene sequence: CDR1 SGHKS, CDR2 YYEKEE (reference sequence). This CDR3 region has 13 residues. V lost 1 base and J 4 bases, leaving 8 bases between the germline ends. DNA of the CDR3: TGTGCCAGCAGCTTGATCGAGGGCTATGGCTACACCTTC. It encodes CASSLIEGYGYTF.

This clone was observed a single time. The V call is TRBV14, the J call TRBJ1-6; TRBD1 matches at 12 bases. Trimming took 0 bases from V and 7 from J; bases not matched to a gene: 4. Germline values: CDR1 SGHDN, CDR2 FVKESK. The CDR3 is made up of 17 amino acids. DNA for the CDR3: TGTGCCAGCAGCCAAGATGGGACAGGGGGCCTCAATTCACCCCTCCACTTT. This codes for CASSQDGTGGLNSPLHF.

This clone was seen only a few times. The chain recombines TRBV7-8 with TRBJ1-4; D unresolved. V lost 1 base and J lost 0, with 6 bases in between. Germline V gene lookup returns CDR1 SGHVS and CDR2 FQNEAQ. The CDR3 runs 15 residues. The CDR3 bases are TGTGCCAGCAGCTTAGAACACGCAACTAATGAAAAACTGTTTTTT. Its translation: CASSLEHATNEKLFF.

This chain uses TRBV19 with TRBJ1-2, with TRBD1 matching over 9 bases. J gave up 2 bases and V 5 bases, and 9 bases lay outside the gene matches. Germline V gene lookup returns CDR1 LNHDA and CDR2 SQIVND (reference sequence). The CDR3 totals 16 residues. The CDR3 region has the DNA TGTGCCAGTAGTGTGACGGGACAGGGATCAAACTATGGCTACACCTTC. Translated: CASSVTGQGSNYGYTF.

This clone appeared once. The V call is TRBV5-4, the J call TRBJ2-5; weak D call: TRBD1 (6 bases). With 3 bases removed from V and 2 bases from J, the gap between germline ends came to 17 bases. CDR1 is SGHNT and CDR2 is YYREEE in the germline V gene (reference sequence). The CDR3 has 16 amino acids. The CDR3 bases are TGTGCCAGCAGCTCAAGGTATGGGACACTTCAAGAGACCCAGTACTTC. Residues: CASSSRYGTLQETQYF. The full variable domain, in which reference TRBV5-4 and TRBJ2-5 provide the parts outside the CDR3, is ETGVTQSPTHLIKTRGQQVTLRCSSQSGHNTVSWYQQALGQGPQFIFQYYREEENGRGNFPPRFSGLQFPNYSSELNVNALELDDSALYLCASSSRYGTLQETQYFGPGTRLLVL.

V usage is TRBV3-1 (or the pseudogene TRBV3-2) and J usage is TRBJ2-3; 10 bases match TRBD1. Germline loops: CDR1 LGHDT, CDR2 YNNKEL (reference sequence). Trimming cost V 4 bases and J 3 bases; bases outside gene matches: 7. The CDR3 covers 16 residues. DNA for the CDR3: TGTGCCAGCAGCCGCGACAGGGGGCGGTCGACAGATACGCAGTATTTT. Its translation: CASSRDRGRSTDTQYF.

The chain links TRBV7-6 to TRBJ2-2; D not resolved. The V end lost 3 bases, the J end lost 4 bases, and 12 bases lay between the germline ends. The CDR3 spans 15 residues. Germline CDR1 is SGHVS and CDR2 is FNYEAQ. The CDR3 coding sequence is TGTGCCAGCAGCTTCACTTACGCAGGCACCGGGGAGCTGTTTTTT. Amino acid sequence: CASSFTYAGTGELFF. Filled out from reference TRBV7-6 and TRBJ2-2, the complete variable domain reads GAGVSQSPRYKVTKRGQDVALRCDPISGHVSLYWYRQALGQGPEFLTYFNYEAQQDKSGLPNDRFSAERPEGSISTLTIQRTEQRDSAMYRCASSFTYAGTGELFFGEGSRLTVL.

The rearrangement uses TRBV5-8 and TRBJ1-5; 8 bases map to TRBD1. The junction had 4 bases not matched to a gene; V was cut back by 2 bases and J by 6 bases. The CDR3 totals 14 residues. Germline V gene sequence: CDR1 SGHTS, CDR2 YDEGEE. Here the CDR3 reads CASSFRTGIQPQHF. The CDR3 DNA sequence: TGTGCCAGCAGCTTTCGGACAGGGATTCAGCCCCAGCATTTT.

V gene TRBV5-6 combines with J gene TRBJ2-1; perhaps TRBD1 as D (6 bases). CDR1 SGHDT and CDR2 YYEEEE come from the germline V gene. The germline V and J ends were trimmed by 0 bases and 0 bases, with 7 bases remaining between them. CDR3 length: 15 residues. CDR3 protein: CASSLVGGSYNEQFF. The DNA of the CDR3 is TGTGCCAGCAGCTTGGTAGGGGGCTCCTACAATGAGCAGTTCTTC.

The CDR3 loop is CASSLYYEQYF. In DNA, the CDR3 is TGTGCCAGCAGCTTGTACTACGAGCAGTACTTC. V gene TRBV5-8 combines with J gene TRBJ2-7; D is unclear. Trimming left V 1 base short and J 3 bases short, with 2 bases between. CDR1 is SGHTS, CDR2 YDEGEE, per germline. The CDR3 loop spans 11 amino acids.

The CDR3 reads CASRELAGGNTDTQYF. Written as DNA, the CDR3 is TGTGCCAGCAGGGAACTAGCGGGAGGAAACACAGATACGCAGTATTTT. The chain has TRBV2 and TRBJ2-3; 12 bases align to TRBD2. V lost 6 bases and J lost 2; bases outside the gene matches: 6. CDR1 SNHLY and CDR2 FYNNEI come from the germline V gene. The CDR3 contains 16 residues.

CDR3 DNA sequence: TGTGCCAGCAGCTTCCGCAGGGGTTCGGCCGGGGAGCTGTTTTTT. This sequence encodes CASSFRRGSAGELFF. V gene TRBV7-2 combines with J gene TRBJ2-2; D is perhaps TRBD1 (6 bases). The V gene lost 3 bases and the J gene lost 6 bases, with 14 bases spanning the gap. The CDR3 runs 15 residues. Germline V gene lookup returns CDR1 SGHTA and CDR2 FQGNSA.

This clone was recorded a few times. This sequence joins TRBV7-2 and TRBJ2-2; maybe TRBD1 (6 bases). The CDR3 is 16 residues long. Per the germline V gene, CDR1 is SGHTA and CDR2 is FQGNSA. V lost 5 bases to trimming and J lost 2 bases, with 15 bases between them. CDR3 nucleotides: TGTGCCAGCAGCCCCCTTTGGACAGATAACACCGGGGAGCTGTTTTTT. Translation gives CASSPLWTDNTGELFF.

This clone was detected a few times. The CDR3 DNA reads as TGTGCCAGCAGTCCGACGAGGGCCCAGCATTTT. It translates to CASSPTRAQHF. The V gene is TRBV28, the J gene TRBJ1-5; D is undetermined. Trimming took off 5 bases at V and 11 bases at J, with 10 bases between the two ends. Germline V gives CDR1 MDHEN, CDR2 SYDVKM. This CDR3 has 11 amino acids. Variable domain in full (rest from reference TRBV28 and TRBJ1-5): DVKVTQSSRYLVKRTGEKVFLECVQDMDHENMFWYRQDPGLGLRLIYFSYDVKMKEKGDIPEGYSVSREKKERFSLILESASTNQTSMYLCASSPTRAQHFGDGTRLSIL.

The rearrangement uses TRBV3-1 (or the pseudogene TRBV3-2) and TRBJ1-5, with D maybe TRBD1 (5 bases). Trimming cost V 1 base and J 6 bases, with 10 bases left between them. The CDR3 spans 14 residues. Per germline, CDR1 LGHDT and CDR2 YNNKEL (reference sequence). CDR3 in amino acids: CASSQVLGLQPQHF. Here the CDR3 DNA reads TGTGCCAGCAGCCAAGTTTTGGGGCTTCAGCCCCAGCATTTT.

The sample holds one count of this clone. The rearrangement uses TRBV5-4 and TRBJ1-2, with a tentative D call TRBD1 (6 bases). Germline loops: CDR1 SGHNT, CDR2 YYREEE (reference sequence). Trimming left V 0 bases short and J 9 bases short, with 12 bases between. The CDR3 has 13 residues. The CDR3 DNA follows: TGTGCCAGCAGCTTGGAGCTCAGGGACAGCTACACCTTC. This gives the protein CASSLELRDSYTF.

This chain uses TRBV9 with TRBJ2-2; maybe TRBD1 (6 bases). The CDR3 has 14 residues. Trimming shortened V by 0 bases and J by 7 bases, and 10 bases separated the two germline ends. Germline values: CDR1 SGDLS, CDR2 YYNGEE. CDR3 bases: TGTGCCAGCAGCGTAGACCAGGGGCGCGGGGAGCTGTTTTTT. Protein product: CASSVDQGRGELFF.

The chain recombines TRBV5-1 with TRBJ2-5, with D tentatively TRBD1 (5 bases). The V end was cut by 0 bases, the J end by 5 bases, with 14 bases between. This CDR3 region has 15 residues. Germline V CDR1 and CDR2: SGHRS, YFSETQ. The CDR3 DNA sequence: TGCGCCAGCAGCTTGGAGGGGCTAGGGCGGGAGACCCAGTACTTC. This codes for CASSLEGLGRETQYF.

The chain has TRBV5-1 and TRBJ2-3; 8 bases align to TRBD2. The V gene end was trimmed by 4 bases and the J gene end by 5 bases; junction bases not matched to a gene: 9. Germline CDR1 SGHRS, CDR2 YFSETQ. The CDR3 length is 15 residues. CDR3 loop: CASSIGRARRDTQYF. The CDR3 DNA sequence: TGCGCCAGCAGCATCGGGAGGGCCCGGCGAGATACGCAGTATTTT.

The V gene is TRBV14, the J gene TRBJ2-2, with unresolved D. The germline V gene has CDR1 SGHDN and CDR2 FVKESK. The CDR3 contains 14 residues. V lost 2 bases, J lost 1 base, and 5 bases lay in between. CDR3 coding DNA: TGTGCCAGCAGCCAATTTAGGAACACCGGGGAGCTGTTTTTT. This sequence encodes CASSQFRNTGELFF.